This TCR beta chain stems from a study of CD8 T cells in ankylosing spondylitis. Whole-study results and caveats: Significantly higher representation of disease-linked clones was reported for matched ankylosing spondylitis synovial fluid.

Germline V gene lookup returns CDR1 SGHRS and CDR2 YFSETQ. There are 13 residues in the CDR3. The V gene lost 1 base and the J gene lost 3 bases, with 7 bases spanning the gap. This clonotype was seen many times. The antigen remains undetermined. From the 5' RACE reads, TCRdb called clonotypes with MiXCR, one entry per CDR3 protein. The sample consists of fewer than 80,000 distinct CDR3 sequences, roughly 5.3% of them appearing once. The clonotype comes from a male donor with ankylosing spondylitis or in good health (not recorded which). Material: blood, either unsorted or a sorted T cell fraction (not recorded which). The chain uses TRBV5-1 and TRBJ1-1; D not resolved. For the CDR3, the DNA is TGCGCCAGCAGCTTGCAGCAGGACACTGAAGCTTTCTTT. The encoded protein is CASSLQQDTEAFF.